What follows is one T cell receptor beta chain and its context. Its target is unknown. The identical CDR3 is also encoded by other nucleotide sequences in the sample. This sample stems from a study of shared clonotypes between healthy human individuals. General study results and limits: The naive CD4 repertoires of several donors were compared, and approximately 4.7% of clonotypes were shared.

Source study methods: Filtering was not the same, since immunoSEQ gave junction-only sequences without quality scores. Here immunoSEQ multiplex PCR was the method, and the copy in TCRdb shows in-frame clones only, minus some. Clone size and V and J calls were adopted from that table, with D and trimming inferred from the DNA. The table lists 2 million to 3 million clones, 93% of them singletons, with approximately 0.37% in the top ten. Division of CD4+ cells produced a CD45RA+ naive subset and a CD45RA-negative memory subset. The CDR3 length is 14 residues. V was trimmed by 5 bases and J by 1 base, leaving 12 bases between them. Germline-derived CDR1 and CDR2 are SGHRS and YFSETQ.

The source is a man aged 18 to 30 in good health. Some clones in this sample may be carry-over from other donors' samples. The chain uses TRBV5-1 and TRBJ1-1, with D tentatively TRBD1 (5 bases). Material for sequencing was naive CD4+ T cells from PBMCs. Noted subset: CD45RA+ positively selected. The CDR3 protein is CASSSGPQNTEAFF. CDR3 bases: TGCGCCAGCAGTTCGGGACCGCAGAACACTGAAGCTTTCTTT.